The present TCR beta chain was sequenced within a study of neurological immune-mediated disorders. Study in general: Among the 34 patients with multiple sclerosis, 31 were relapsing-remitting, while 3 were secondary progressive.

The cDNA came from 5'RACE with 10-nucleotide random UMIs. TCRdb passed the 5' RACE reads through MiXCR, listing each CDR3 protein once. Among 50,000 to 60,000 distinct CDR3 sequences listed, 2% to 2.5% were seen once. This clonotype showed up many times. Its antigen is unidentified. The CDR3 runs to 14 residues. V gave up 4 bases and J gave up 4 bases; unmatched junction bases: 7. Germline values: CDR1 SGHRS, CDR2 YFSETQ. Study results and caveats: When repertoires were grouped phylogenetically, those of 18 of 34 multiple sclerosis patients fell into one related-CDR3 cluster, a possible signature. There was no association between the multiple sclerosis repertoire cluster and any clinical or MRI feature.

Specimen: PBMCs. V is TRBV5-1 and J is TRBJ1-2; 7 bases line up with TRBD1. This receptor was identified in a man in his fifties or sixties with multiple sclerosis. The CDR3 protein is CASSTGDGFYGYTF. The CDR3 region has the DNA TGCGCCAGCAGCACAGGGGACGGCTTCTATGGCTACACCTTC. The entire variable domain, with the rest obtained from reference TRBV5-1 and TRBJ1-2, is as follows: KAGVTQTPRYLIKTRGQQVTLSCSPISGHRSVSWYQQTPGQGLQFLFEYFSETQRNKGNFPGRFSGRQFSNSRSEMNVSTLELGDSALYLCASSTGDGFYGYTFGSGTRLTVV.